What follows are 3 T cell receptor beta chains derived from one specimen sequenced in a study of CD8+CD57+ T cells in acquired aplastic anemia. Previously, flow cytometry had revealed CD8+CD57+ cell expansion in the patients chosen for sequencing. TCR beta VDJ combinations and CDR3 sequences were profiled from genomic DNA. From the reads, TCRdb called clonotypes with MiXCR, one entry per CDR3 protein. The sample has 250,000 to 300,000 distinct CDR3 sequences, roughly 59% seen once; the top ten hold 1% to 1.5%. The sequenced sample was sorted CD4+, CD8+, or CD8+CD57+ T cells (not recorded which) from PBMCs. These receptors originate from a human donor with aplastic anemia.

This clonotype appeared many times. The V gene is TRBV7-8, the J gene TRBJ2-7; D gene uncertain. The CDR3 has 14 amino acids. The V and J ends lost 5 bases and 0 bases respectively, with 11 bases between them. The germline V gene encodes CDR1 SGHVS and CDR2 FQNEAQ. CDR3: CASSLQSYSYEQYF. As DNA, the CDR3 is TGTGCCAGCAGCCTCCAGAGTTACTCCTACGAGCAGTACTTC.

V is TRBV25-1 and J is TRBJ2-5; D uncertain. Germline loops: CDR1 MGHDK, CDR2 SYGVNS. CDR3 length: 9 residues. Deletions cut 8 bases from V and 2 bases from J, with 0 bases between. CDR3 coding DNA: TGTGCCAGCCAAGAGACCCAGTACTTC. It specifies CASQETQYF.

The chain is built from TRBV7-6 and TRBJ2-5, with TRBD2 matching over 7 bases. The V segment lost 5 bases and the J segment 5 bases; nucleotides outside the gene matches: 8. The germline V gene has CDR1 SGHVS and CDR2 FNYEAQ. This CDR3 has 14 residues. The CDR3 here is CASSTPGGSETQYF. CDR3 nucleotide sequence: TGTGCCAGCAGCACGCCCGGGGGGTCGGAGACCCAGTACTTC. The full variable domain, with the rest looked up from reference TRBV7-6 and TRBJ2-5, is GAGVSQSPRYKVTKRGQDVALRCDPISGHVSLYWYRQALGQGPEFLTYFNYEAQQDKSGLPNDRFSAERPEGSISTLTIQRTEQRDSAMYRCASSTPGGSETQYFGPGTRLLVL.